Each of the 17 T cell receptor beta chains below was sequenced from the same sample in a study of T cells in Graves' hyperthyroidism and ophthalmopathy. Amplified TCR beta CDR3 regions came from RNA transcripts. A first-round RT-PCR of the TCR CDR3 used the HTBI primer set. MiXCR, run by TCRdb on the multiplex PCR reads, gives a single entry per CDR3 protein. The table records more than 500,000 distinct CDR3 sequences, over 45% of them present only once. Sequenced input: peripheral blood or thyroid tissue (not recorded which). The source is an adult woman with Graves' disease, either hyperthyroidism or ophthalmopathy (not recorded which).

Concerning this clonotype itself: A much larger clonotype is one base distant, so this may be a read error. In nucleotides, the CDR3 is TGTGCCAGTAGTCTAACCCCGGGACATCTGAACACTGAAGATTTCTTT. This codes for CASSLTPGHLNTEDFF. J is TRBJ1-1 and V is TRBV19; D perhaps matches TRBD1 (6 bases). The CDR3 consists of 16 residues. Germline V gene sequence: CDR1 LNHDA, CDR2 SQIVND (reference sequence).

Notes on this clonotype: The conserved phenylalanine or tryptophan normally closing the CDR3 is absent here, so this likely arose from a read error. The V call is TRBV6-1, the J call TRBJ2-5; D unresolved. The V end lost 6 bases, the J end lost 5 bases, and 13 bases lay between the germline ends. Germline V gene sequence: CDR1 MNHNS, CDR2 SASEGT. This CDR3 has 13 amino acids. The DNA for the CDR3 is TGTGCCAGCAGCCCGGATAGAAGGGAGACCCAGTACTCC. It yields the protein CASSPDRRETQYS.

CDR3 in amino acids: CATSGPITYTGEQYF. CDR3 nucleotide sequence: TGTGCCACCAGCGGGCCTATTACGTACACCGGGGAGCAGTACTTC. The chain joins TRBV15 to TRBJ2-7; D is unclear. The V gene lost 5 bases and the J gene lost 7 bases, with 21 bases spanning the gap. The CDR3 has 15 amino acids. Germline V gives CDR1 LNHNV, CDR2 YYDKDF (reference sequence).

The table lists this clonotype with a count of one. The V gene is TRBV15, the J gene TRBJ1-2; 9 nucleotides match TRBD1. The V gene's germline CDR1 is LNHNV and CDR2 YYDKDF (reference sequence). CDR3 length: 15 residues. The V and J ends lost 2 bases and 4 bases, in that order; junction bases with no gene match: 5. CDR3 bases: TGTGCCACCAGCAGAACAGGGGGCGAGCTCTATGGCTACACCTTC. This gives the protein CATSRTGGELYGYTF. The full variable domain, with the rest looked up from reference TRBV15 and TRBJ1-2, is DAMVIQNPRYQVTQFGKPVTLSCSQTLNHNVMYWYQQKSSQAPKLLFHYYDKDFNNEADTPDNFQSRRPNTSFCFLDIRSPGLGDTAMYLCATSRTGGELYGYTFGSGTRLTVV.

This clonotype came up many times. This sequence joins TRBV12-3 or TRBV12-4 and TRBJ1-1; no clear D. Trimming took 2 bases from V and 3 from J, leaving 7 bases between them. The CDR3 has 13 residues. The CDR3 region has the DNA TGTGCCAGCAGTTTATCCAGTCACACTGAAGCTTTCTTT. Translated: CASSLSSHTEAFF.

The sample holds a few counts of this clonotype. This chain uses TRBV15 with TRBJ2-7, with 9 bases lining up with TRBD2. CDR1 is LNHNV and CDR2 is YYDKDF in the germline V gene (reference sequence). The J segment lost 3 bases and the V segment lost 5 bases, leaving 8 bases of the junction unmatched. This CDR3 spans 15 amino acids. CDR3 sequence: CATSLALSGSYEQYF. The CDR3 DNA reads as TGTGCCACCAGCCTAGCCCTTAGCGGGAGCTACGAGCAGTACTTC.

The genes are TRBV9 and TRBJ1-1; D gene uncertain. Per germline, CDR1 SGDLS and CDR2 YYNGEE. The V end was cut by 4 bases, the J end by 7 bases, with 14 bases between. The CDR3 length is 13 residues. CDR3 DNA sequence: TGTGCCAGCAGCAAGCGGGAGGCCAATGAAGCTTTCTTT. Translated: CASSKREANEAFF. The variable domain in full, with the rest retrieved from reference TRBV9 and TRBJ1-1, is DSGVTQTPKHLITATGQRVTLRCSPRSGDLSVYWYQQSLDQGLQFLIQYYNGEERAKGNILERFSAQQFPDLHSELNLSSLELGDSALYFCASSKREANEAFFGQGTRLTVV.

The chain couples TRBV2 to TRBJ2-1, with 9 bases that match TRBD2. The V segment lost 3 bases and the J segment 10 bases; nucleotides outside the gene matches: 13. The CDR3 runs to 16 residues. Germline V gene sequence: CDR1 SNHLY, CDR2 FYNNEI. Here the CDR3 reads CASSDKAGGPLLEQFF. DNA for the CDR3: TGTGCCAGCAGTGATAAGGCGGGAGGGCCGTTGTTGGAGCAGTTCTTC. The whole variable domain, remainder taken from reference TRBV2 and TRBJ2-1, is EPEVTQTPSHQVTQMGQEVILRCVPISNHLYFYWYRQILGQKVEFLVSFYNNEISEKSEIFDDQFSVERPDGSNFTLKIRSTKLEDSAMYFCASSDKAGGPLLEQFFGPGTRLTVL.

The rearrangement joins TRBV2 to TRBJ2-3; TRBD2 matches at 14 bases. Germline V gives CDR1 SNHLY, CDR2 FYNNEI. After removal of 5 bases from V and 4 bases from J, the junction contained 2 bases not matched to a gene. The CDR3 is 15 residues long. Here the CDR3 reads CASSTGLAGADTQYF. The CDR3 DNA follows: TGTGCCAGCAGTACGGGACTAGCGGGAGCAGATACGCAGTATTTT.

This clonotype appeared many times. CDR3 in amino acids: CASRGTDYSNQPQHF. CDR3 nucleotides: TGTGCCAGCAGGGGGACAGATTATAGCAATCAGCCCCAGCATTTT. The V gene is TRBV6-6, the J gene TRBJ1-5; 7 nucleotides match TRBD1. V lost 6 bases and J lost 0; bases outside the gene matches: 5. Germline loops: CDR1 MNHNY, CDR2 SVGAGI (reference sequence). The CDR3 has 15 residues.

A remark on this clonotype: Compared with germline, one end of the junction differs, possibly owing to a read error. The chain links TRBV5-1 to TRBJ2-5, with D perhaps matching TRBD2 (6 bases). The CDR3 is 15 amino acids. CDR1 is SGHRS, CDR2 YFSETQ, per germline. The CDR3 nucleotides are TGCGCCAGCAGCTCAATTACCGGGACGGACTACGAGCAGCACTTC. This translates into CASSSITGTDYEQHF.

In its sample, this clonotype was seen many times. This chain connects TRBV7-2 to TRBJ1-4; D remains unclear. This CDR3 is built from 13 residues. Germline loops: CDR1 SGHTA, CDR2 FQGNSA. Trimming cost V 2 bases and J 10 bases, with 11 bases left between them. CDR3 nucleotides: TGTGCCAGCAGCTTACGCGGGGTGGGAAAACTGTTTTTT. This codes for CASSLRGVGKLFF. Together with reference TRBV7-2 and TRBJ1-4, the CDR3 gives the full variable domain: GAGVSQSPSNKVTEKGKDVELRCDPISGHTALYWYRQSLGQGLEFLIYFQGNSAPDKSGLPSDRFSAERTGGSVSTLTIQRTQQEDSAVYLCASSLRGVGKLFFGSGTQLSVL.

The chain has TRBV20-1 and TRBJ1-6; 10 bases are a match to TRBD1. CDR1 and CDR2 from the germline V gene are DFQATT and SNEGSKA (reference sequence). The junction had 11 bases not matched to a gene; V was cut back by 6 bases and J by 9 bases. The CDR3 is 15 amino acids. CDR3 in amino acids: CSASARQGARSPLHF. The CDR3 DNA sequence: TGCAGTGCCTCCGCCCGACAGGGGGCGCGTTCACCCCTCCACTTT.

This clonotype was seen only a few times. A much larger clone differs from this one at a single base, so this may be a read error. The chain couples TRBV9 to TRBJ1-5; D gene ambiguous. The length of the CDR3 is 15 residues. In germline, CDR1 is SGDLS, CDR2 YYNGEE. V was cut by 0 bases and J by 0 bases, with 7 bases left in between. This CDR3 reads CASSVDGFSNQPQHF. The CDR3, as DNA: TGTGCCAGCAGCGTAGACGGGTTTAGCAATCAGCCCCAGCATTTT.

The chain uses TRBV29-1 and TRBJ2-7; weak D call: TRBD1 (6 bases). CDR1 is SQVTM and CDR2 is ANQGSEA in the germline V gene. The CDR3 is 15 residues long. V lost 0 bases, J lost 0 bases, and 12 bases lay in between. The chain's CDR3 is CSVEDGQGTSYEQYF. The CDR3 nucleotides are TGCAGCGTTGAAGATGGGCAGGGGACCTCCTACGAGCAGTACTTC.

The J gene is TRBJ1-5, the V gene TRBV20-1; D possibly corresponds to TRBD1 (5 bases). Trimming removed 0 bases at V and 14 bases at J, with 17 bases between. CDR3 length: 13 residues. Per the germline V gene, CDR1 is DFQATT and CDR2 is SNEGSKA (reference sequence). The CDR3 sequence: CSARDRVVAYEHF. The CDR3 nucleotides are TGCAGTGCTAGAGACAGGGTTGTGGCCTACGAGCATTTT.

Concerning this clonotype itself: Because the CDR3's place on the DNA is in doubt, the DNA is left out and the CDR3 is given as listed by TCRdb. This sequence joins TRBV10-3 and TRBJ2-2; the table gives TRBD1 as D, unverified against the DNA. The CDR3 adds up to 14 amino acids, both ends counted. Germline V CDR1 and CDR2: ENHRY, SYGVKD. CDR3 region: CAIRQQVTPGSCFF.